Sequencing of this TCR beta chain was carried out in a study of T cells in localized non-small cell lung cancer. General study results and limits: Only one tumor region went through sequencing, so heterogeneity may still be there. Uninvolved adjacent lung, not tumor, had the highest T cell clonality. Paired adjacent lung recovered a median around 60 of the top 100 tumor clones. Longer overall survival associated with higher blood T cell density; shorter survival with higher adjacent-lung clonality.

The repertoire was sequenced with immunoSEQ multiplex PCR; TCRdb's copy has only in-frame clones and lacks some. Here the sample spans about 82,000 clones, around three quarters being singletons. Details on this clone: Its antigen is still unknown.

The starting material was PBMCs, obtained before any cancer treatment. This TCR was sampled from a man between 40 and 69 years old with stage II squamous cell lung carcinoma.

CDR3 nucleotides: TGTGCCAGCAGTCAGCCTAACCAGGGGGCTTTTGCTTTCTTT. This gives the protein CASSQPNQGAFAFF. The chain employs TRBV4-2 and TRBJ1-1; 8 bases align to TRBD1. This CDR3 is built from 14 residues. V trimming: 6 bases; J trimming: 11 bases; junction bases outside the gene matches: 14. CDR1 is LGHNA, CDR2 YNFKEQ, per germline.